The TCR beta chain described here comes from a study of T cells after yellow fever vaccination. This clonotype has only a few counts. TCRdb itself ran the 5' RACE reads through MiXCR, one entry per CDR3 protein. The table shows 450,000 to 650,000 distinct CDR3 sequences, with less than 25% occurring only once. This CDR3 region has 12 residues. V was clipped by 10 bases and J by 5 bases; unmatched bases: 7. CDR1 is SGHRS and CDR2 is YFSETQ in the germline V gene. The sequence was obtained from a young man who received the YFV17D yellow fever vaccine. The V and J genes are TRBV5-1 and TRBJ1-1; 8 positions match TRBD1. The input for sequencing was PBMCs, taken about 21 days after the first yellow fever vaccination. In DNA, the CDR3 is TGCGCCTCCAGGGGGCCGGGTACTGAAGCTTTCTTT. It yields the protein CASRGPGTEAFF. Full variable domain (outside the CDR3, taken from reference TRBV5-1 and TRBJ1-1): KAGVTQTPRYLIKTRGQQVTLSCSPISGHRSVSWYQQTPGQGLQFLFEYFSETQRNKGNFPGRFSGRQFSNSRSEMNVSTLELGDSALYLCASRGPGTEAFFGQGTRLTVV.